One and the same sample provided the 15 T cell receptor beta chains below, sequenced in a study of blood T cell repertoires in COVID-19. Method: immunoSEQ multiplex PCR; TCRdb's copy keeps in-frame clones and lacks some. This sample has 400,000 or so clones; about 90% occur once, and the top ten carry less than 0.75%. The sample comprised PBMCs or T cells enriched from blood (not recorded which). All receptors derive from a young man who had recovered from COVID-19.

The chain joins TRBV9 to TRBJ2-2; D might be TRBD1 (5 bases). Looked up from germline, CDR1 is SGDLS and CDR2 is YYNGEE. V was trimmed by 0 bases and J by 5 bases, leaving 14 bases between them. This CDR3 region has 16 residues. CDR3: CASSVDYPGQTGELFF. CDR3 bases: TGTGCCAGCAGCGTAGATTACCCAGGGCAAACCGGGGAGCTGTTTTTT. Full variable domain (rest looked up from reference TRBV9 and TRBJ2-2): DSGVTQTPKHLITATGQRVTLRCSPRSGDLSVYWYQQSLDQGLQFLIQYYNGEERAKGNILERFSAQQFPDLHSELNLSSLELGDSALYFCASSVDYPGQTGELFFGEGSRLTVL.

This clone was seen only once. The chain links TRBV27 to TRBJ2-1; 9 positions match TRBD1. Looked up from germline, CDR1 is MNHEY and CDR2 is SMNVEV (reference sequence). The CDR3 is 16 residues long. V lost 5 bases to trimming and J lost 2 bases; unmatched junction nucleotides: 7. The CDR3 DNA is TGTGCCAGCAGTGTCTACAGGGGGCCTCCCTACAATGAGCAGTTCTTC. Translated, it gives CASSVYRGPPYNEQFF.

The chain carries TRBV12-3 or TRBV12-4 and TRBJ1-1, with D maybe TRBD1 (5 bases). Between the trimmed V and J ends, which lost 5 bases and 11 bases, there was a span of 12 bases. The CDR3 is made up of 11 amino acids. The CDR3: CASSKTVRAFF. DNA for the CDR3: TGTGCCAGCAGTAAGACAGTTAGGGCTTTCTTT.

The gene calls are TRBV5-1 and TRBJ1-1; 7 bases map to TRBD1. Per germline, CDR1 SGHRS and CDR2 YFSETQ. The length of the CDR3 is 16 residues. The ends lost 5 bases at V and 1 base at J; junction bases unmatched: 11. Written as DNA, the CDR3 is TGCGCCAGCAGTTGGGGACAGCCGATAGGGAACACTGAAGCTTTCTTT. Translation gives CASSWGQPIGNTEAFF.

The rearrangement links TRBV19 to TRBJ1-4; weak D call: TRBD1 (6 bases). V shed 9 bases and J shed 10 bases, with 24 bases lying between them. This CDR3 contains 15 residues. In germline, CDR1 is LNHDA, CDR2 SQIVND (reference sequence). The DNA of the CDR3 is TGTGCCAGCGGAGACGGGGGGCTAGGAAGGGGAAAACTGTTTTTT. Protein product: CASGDGGLGRGKLFF.

The chain couples TRBV7-9 to TRBJ1-4, with 9 positions matching TRBD1. The germline V gene has CDR1 SEHNR and CDR2 FQNEAQ (reference sequence). Trimming took 0 bases from V and 2 from J; bases not matched to a gene: 10. CDR3 length: 19 amino acids. CDR3 nucleotide sequence: TGTGCCAGCAGCTTAGCGTTGGGGACAGGGATTGGCACTAATGAAAAACTGTTTTTT. Protein: CASSLALGTGIGTNEKLFF.

On this clone: Its ends do not fully match the called genes, so a read error is possible. The chain has TRBV28 and TRBJ1-3, with a weak D call TRBD1 (6 bases). CDR3 length equals 16 residues. CDR1 is MDHEN and CDR2 is SYDVKM in the germline V gene. The CDR3 is CATAWSEKGGTGTADF. The CDR3 DNA sequence: TGTGCCACCGCGTGGTCCGAAAAAGGGGGAACCGGGACGGCGGATTTT.

The chain combines TRBV28 with TRBJ2-7; 10 bases are shared with TRBD1. Trimming took 5 bases from V and 6 from J; bases not matched to a gene: 13. This CDR3 is 16 amino acids long. Germline V gene sequence: CDR1 MDHEN, CDR2 SYDVKM. The CDR3 DNA sequence: TGTGCCAGCAGTCCCCCACCGCGACAGGGGGCTGGCGAGCAGTACTTC. This encodes CASSPPPRQGAGEQYF.

V and J are TRBV30 and TRBJ1-2; 9 positions agree with TRBD1. V gave up 8 bases and J gave up 2 bases; unmatched junction bases: 6. CDR3 length equals 13 residues. The germline CDR1 and CDR2 sequences are GTSNPN and SVGIG (reference sequence). The CDR3 spells CAGNDRGNYGYTF. The CDR3 coding sequence is TGTGCCGGGAATGACAGGGGGAACTATGGCTACACCTTC. The whole variable domain, remainder taken from reference TRBV30 and TRBJ1-2, is SQTIHQWPATLVQPVGSPLSLECTVEGTSNPNLYWYRQAAGRGLQLLFYSVGIGQISSEVPQNLSASRPQDRQFILSSKKLLLSDSGFYLCAGNDRGNYGYTFGSGTRLTVV.

The V gene is TRBV10-3, the J gene TRBJ2-3; 11 bases match TRBD1. The CDR3 runs to 14 residues. Germline-derived CDR1 and CDR2 are ENHRY and SYGVKD. V gave up 7 bases and J gave up 8 bases; unmatched junction bases: 8. CDR3 nucleotide sequence: TGTGCCATCAACAACGGACAGGGGGCAAGTACGCAGTATTTT. This gives the protein CAINNGQGASTQYF.

The chain employs TRBV19 and TRBJ2-7, with 7 bases matching TRBD2. Unmatched junction bases numbered 5, after V lost 2 bases and J lost 4 bases. The germline V gene has CDR1 LNHDA and CDR2 SQIVND (reference sequence). This CDR3 comprises 14 residues. This CDR3 is CASSIRLAGYEQYF. CDR3 nucleotides: TGTGCCAGTAGTATACGACTAGCTGGTTACGAGCAGTACTTC.

The V and J genes are TRBV6-1 and TRBJ2-2, with 8 bases matching TRBD1. V gave up 4 bases and J gave up 2 bases; unmatched junction bases: 6. The CDR3 has 16 residues. Germline V gives CDR1 MNHNS, CDR2 SASEGT. CDR3 sequence: CASSATGVRNTGELFF. In DNA, the CDR3 is TGTGCCAGCAGTGCGACAGGGGTCCGAAACACCGGGGAGCTGTTTTTT.

The chain combines TRBV30 with TRBJ2-7; D might be TRBD2 (5 bases). CDR3 length equals 15 residues. V was clipped by 0 bases and J by 3 bases, with 15 bases between them. Germline V gives CDR1 GTSNPN, CDR2 SVGIG (reference sequence). CDR3 in amino acids: CAWSVNRGPHYEQYF. CDR3 in DNA: TGTGCCTGGAGTGTAAATAGAGGGCCGCACTACGAGCAGTACTTC.

V and J are TRBV11-2 and TRBJ2-2, with 7 bases lining up with TRBD1. The CDR3 sequence is 14 residues long. V lost 6 bases, J lost 2 bases, and 3 bases stayed unmatched. Looked up from germline, CDR1 is SGHAT and CDR2 is FQNNGV. CDR3 region: CASSYRGNTGELFF. The CDR3 bases are TGTGCCAGCAGTTACAGGGGTAACACCGGGGAGCTGTTTTTT.

V usage is TRBV4-1 and J usage is TRBJ1-1, with D perhaps matching TRBD1 (5 bases). V shed 3 bases and J shed 4 bases, with 9 bases lying between them. CDR1 MGHRA and CDR2 YSYEKL come from the germline V gene. The CDR3 covers 13 residues. For the CDR3, the DNA is TGCGCCAGCAGCCAGTCGACAGCCACTGAAGCTTTCTTT. Its protein product is CASSQSTATEAFF.